The 30 T cell receptor beta chains below were found in one sample sequenced in a study of T cell clonality in common variable immunodeficiency. These receptors are not linked to any known antigen. The table came from immunoSEQ multiplex PCR; TCRdb's copy has only in-frame clones and leaves some out. Altogether tens of thousands of clones were found in the sample, and no singletons occur. Overall study findings and caveats: Common variable immunodeficiency TCR beta sequences reportedly had fewer deletions and N-nucleotide insertions.

The specimen was peripheral blood mononuclear cells. The receptor source for this set is a human donor with common variable immunodeficiency.

This clone was picked up many times. The CDR3 end falls 3 residues outside the read, so it is completed with the germline J gene. The chain has TRBV20-1 and TRBJ1-1, with 7 positions matching TRBD1. The germline gives CDR1 DFQATT, CDR2 SNEGSKA (reference sequence). V lost 4 bases to trimming and J lost 0 bases; unmatched junction nucleotides: 14. The CDR3 spans 17 residues. The CDR3 bases that were read are TGCAGTGCTATTAGTTTTGAGGGGGCAAGCATGAACACTGAA. As protein: CSAISFEGASMNTE. The whole CDR3 is CSAISFEGASMNTEAFF.

As for this clone: The read terminates 3 residues ahead of where the CDR3 ends, so the germline J gene completes it. The J gene is TRBJ1-5, the V gene TRBV6-1; D is perhaps TRBD1 (5 bases). CDR1 and CDR2 (germline): MNHNS, SASEGT. CDR3 length: 14 amino acids. Trimming removed 4 bases from V and 5 bases from J, with 12 bases in between. This chain's CDR3 is CASSVGGSYQPQHF. Incomplete CDR3 DNA: TGTGCCAGCAGTGTCGGGGGATCCTATCAGCCC.

This clone was observed many times. The read stops 3 residues short of the end of the CDR3; the missing end is completed from the germline J gene. The chain employs TRBV19 and TRBJ2-1, with TRBD2 as a possible D gene (7 bases). V was shortened by 3 bases and J by 0 bases, with 9 bases between the two germline ends. The length of the CDR3 is 15 residues. Per germline, CDR1 LNHDA and CDR2 SQIVND (reference sequence). The part of the CDR3 DNA that was read is TGTGCCAGTAGTATGGCGGGGGCCTCCTACAATGAG. Translating gives CASSMAGASYNE. The whole CDR3 is CASSMAGASYNEQFF.

This clone was detected ten times or more. The read terminates 3 residues before the CDR3 end, so the remaining end is supplied by the germline J gene. The chain combines TRBV19 with TRBJ2-7; weak D call: TRBD2 (6 bases). Trimming took 5 bases from V and 3 from J, leaving 14 bases between them. The length of the CDR3 is 14 residues. CDR1 is LNHDA, CDR2 SQIVND, per germline (reference sequence). CDR3: CASSLAEGFYEQYF. The sequenced part of the CDR3 DNA is TGTGCCAGTAGTTTAGCGGAGGGTTTCTACGAG.

This clone has at least ten counts. Relative to the germline gene, one junction end is altered; a read error may explain this. The sequence runs out 3 residues before the end of the CDR3; the remainder is reconstructed from the germline J gene. The chain has TRBV7-7 and TRBJ1-4, with 9 positions matching TRBD1. CDR3 size: 18 residues. Germline-derived CDR1 and CDR2 are SSHAT and FNYEAQ (reference sequence). The sequenced part of the CDR3 DNA is TGTGCTAGCAGCCCGGGGACCCAGGACAGGGGAAGAGGGGAAAAA. Translating gives CASSPGTQDRGRGEK. The entire CDR3 reads CASSPGTQDRGRGEKLFF. Combining the CDR3 with reference TRBV7-7 and TRBJ1-4 gives the whole variable domain GAGVSQSPRYKVTKRGQDVTLRCDPISSHATLYWYQQALGQGPEFLTYFNYEAQPDKSGLPSDRFSAERPEGSISTLTIQRTEQRDSAMYRCASSPGTQDRGRGEKLFFGSGTQLSVL.

This clone was recorded at least ten times. Read sequence stops 3 residues before the CDR3 end, and the germline J gene provides the missing end. This chain connects TRBV7-8 to TRBJ1-1; the match to TRBD1 covers 7 bases. Losses at the gene ends were 7 bases for V and 3 bases for J; bases not matched to a gene: 8. CDR1 is SGHVS and CDR2 is FQNEAQ in the germline V gene. There are 14 residues in the CDR3. The CDR3 DNA, read in part, is TGTGCCAGCACCCCGGCCCAGGGGGACACTGAA. This translates into CASTPAQGDTE. The CDR3, in full, reads CASTPAQGDTEAFF. Combining the CDR3 with reference TRBV7-8 and TRBJ1-1 gives the whole variable domain GAGVSQSPRYKVAKRGQDVALRCDPISGHVSLFWYQQALGQGPEFLTYFQNEAQLDKSGLPSDRFFAERPEGSVSTLKIQRTQQEDSAVYLCASTPAQGDTEAFFGQGTRLTVV.

This clone came up many times. With the read ending 3 residues before the CDR3 end, the germline J gene is used to fill in that end. V gene TRBV20-1 combines with J gene TRBJ2-7, with 9 bases matching TRBD2. This CDR3 contains 13 residues. Germline lookup yields CDR1 DFQATT and CDR2 SNEGSKA (reference sequence). Germline trimming cut 1 base from V and 4 bases from J; bases unmatched to any gene: 2. The DNA read from the CDR3 is TGCAGTGCTAGAGGACTAGCGGCGTACGAG. Its protein product is CSARGLAAYE. From start to end, the CDR3 is CSARGLAAYEQYF.

The sample holds many counts of this clone. The read halts 3 residues ahead of the CDR3 end, with the missing end drawn from the germline J gene. V usage is TRBV7-9 and J usage is TRBJ2-7; TRBD1 is a possible D gene (8 bases). Germline V lookup: CDR1 SEHNR, CDR2 FQNEAQ (reference sequence). Trimming took 2 bases from V and 6 from J, leaving 17 bases between them. The CDR3 has 15 amino acids. The CDR3 bases that were read are TGTGCCAGCAGCTTACCACTGGACAGGGAGGGCGAG. This codes for CASSLPLDREGE. The CDR3, in full, reads CASSLPLDREGEQYF. Drawing the rest from reference TRBV7-9 and TRBJ2-7, the complete variable domain is DTGVSQNPRHKITKRGQNVTFRCDPISEHNRLYWYRQTLGQGPEFLTYFQNEAQLEKSRLLSDRFSAERPKGSFSTLEIQRTEQGDSAMYLCASSLPLDREGEQYFGPGTRLTVT.

There are many counts of this clone. This chain's CDR3 is CASSLTRTGGAYGYTF. The covered CDR3 bases are TGTGCCAGTAGCCTCACCCGGACAGGGGGCGCCTATGGC. This rearrangement joins TRBV19 to TRBJ1-2; 11 bases match TRBD1. The sequenced fragment ends 3 residues before the CDR3 boundary, so the rest is inferred from the germline J gene. After removal of 6 bases from V and 4 bases from J, the junction contained 10 bases not matched to a gene. CDR3 length equals 16 residues. Per germline, CDR1 LNHDA and CDR2 SQIVND (reference sequence). The full variable domain, completed using reference TRBV19 and TRBJ1-2, is DGGITQSPKYLFRKEGQNVTLSCEQNLNHDAMYWYRQDPGQGLRLIYYSQIVNDFQKGDIAEGYSVSREKKESFPLTVTSAQKNPTAFYLCASSLTRTGGAYGYTFGSGTRLTVV.

This clone was picked up many times. The read ends 3 residues shy of where the CDR3 ends; the end is completed using the germline J gene. The chain joins TRBV29-1 to TRBJ2-7, with TRBD1 matching 10 bases. The CDR3 runs to 15 residues. The germline V gene has CDR1 SQVTM and CDR2 ANQGSEA. Losses at the gene ends were 5 bases for V and 0 bases for J; bases not matched to a gene: 7. The DNA read from the CDR3 is TGCAGCGTTACCTTAGGGGACAGGGGCTCCTACGAG. Encoded protein: CSVTLGDRGSYE. The CDR3 in its entirety is CSVTLGDRGSYEQYF.

This clone was detected ten times or more. The read terminates 3 residues before the CDR3 end, so the remaining end is supplied by the germline J gene. V gene TRBV2 combines with J gene TRBJ1-1; 8 bases line up with TRBD1. The germline V gene has CDR1 SNHLY and CDR2 FYNNEI. J was trimmed by 4 bases and V by 7 bases; bases with no gene match: 8. CDR3 length: 14 amino acids. The sequenced CDR3 bases are TGTGCCAGCAAGACAGGGGCCAGTGGCACTGAA. Residues: CASKTGASGTE. The CDR3 in its entirety is CASKTGASGTEAFF.

This clone was seen many times. The missing CDR3 end, 3 residues past where the read stops, is filled in from the germline J gene. The rearrangement uses TRBV19 and TRBJ1-3, with TRBD1 matching over 10 bases. Per the germline V gene, CDR1 is LNHDA and CDR2 is SQIVND (reference sequence). The CDR3 covers 17 residues. V dropped 5 bases and J dropped 0; count of bases not matched to a gene: 7. This CDR3 is CASSLTGTGVSGNTIYF. Partial CDR3 DNA: TGTGCCAGTAGTCTAACCGGGACAGGGGTCTCTGGAAACACC.

This clone was counted at least ten times. The read ends 3 residues before the CDR3 terminus; that terminus is restored from the germline J gene. The V gene is TRBV18, the J gene TRBJ1-2, with 10 bases aligning to TRBD1. Germline values: CDR1 KGHSH, CDR2 LQKENI. The CDR3 runs 16 residues. The CDR3 protein is CASSPPGQGKISGYTF. Partial CDR3 DNA: TGTGCCAGCTCACCACCGGGACAGGGGAAGATTTCGGGC.

This clone appeared many times. The read ends 3 residues before the CDR3 terminus; that terminus is restored from the germline J gene. The rearrangement uses TRBV14 and TRBJ2-1; 10 bases fit TRBD1. The trim removed 5 bases at V and 6 bases at J, leaving 10 bases unmatched. The CDR3 runs to 16 residues. Germline loops: CDR1 SGHDN, CDR2 FVKESK. The sequenced CDR3 bases are TGTGCCAGCAGCACCTTCGCCGGGACAGGGGTCAATGAG. The encoded protein is CASSTFAGTGVNE. The entire CDR3 sequence reads CASSTFAGTGVNEQFF.

This clone was seen ten or more times. Read coverage stops 3 residues before the CDR3 terminus; the germline J gene supplies the remainder. The chain combines TRBV30 with TRBJ1-2; no reliable D call. Germline V gene data show CDR1 as GTSNPN and CDR2 as SVGIG (reference sequence). V lost 0 bases, J lost 3 bases, and 17 bases lay in between. The length of the CDR3 is 16 residues. CDR3 residues: CAWSVRWQFRDYGYTF. CDR3 DNA, as far as it was read: TGTGCCTGGAGTGTACGCTGGCAGTTTCGGGACTATGGC.

This clone was recorded at least ten times. Read coverage stops 3 residues before the CDR3 terminus; the germline J gene supplies the remainder. The chain has TRBV5-1 and TRBJ2-2; 8 bases are shared with TRBD1. The J segment lost 1 base and the V segment lost 2 bases, leaving 1 base of the junction unmatched. From germline, CDR1 is SGHRS and CDR2 YFSETQ. This CDR3 contains 15 residues. The sequenced CDR3 bases are TGCGCCAGCAGCTTCGGGACAGGGAACACCGGGGAG. Its protein is CASSFGTGNTGE. The whole CDR3 reads CASSFGTGNTGELFF.

This clone has ten or more counts. Coverage ceases 3 residues before the CDR3 finishes, and the germline J gene fills in the end. The V and J genes are TRBV5-1 and TRBJ2-2; TRBD2 matches at 8 bases. This CDR3 has 17 amino acids. Germline V CDR1 and CDR2: SGHRS, YFSETQ. J lost 1 base, V lost 0 bases, and 5 bases had no gene match. CDR3 loop: CASSLGAGAGNTGELFF. CDR3 bases read: TGCGCCAGCAGCTTGGGAGCGGGGGCAGGGAACACCGGGGAG.

This clone was counted at least ten times. The read gets to within 3 residues of the CDR3 end, and the germline J gene fills in the rest. This chain links TRBV30 with TRBJ2-2; no definite D call. Between the trimmed V and J ends, which lost 0 bases and 6 bases, there was a span of 8 bases. Germline V lookup: CDR1 GTSNPN, CDR2 SVGIG (reference sequence). The CDR3 length is 13 residues. CDR3 DNA (partial): TGTGCCTGGAGTGTACTCCATCCCGGGGAG. Residues: CAWSVLHPGE. The entire CDR3 protein is CAWSVLHPGELFF.

This clone was counted ten times or more. The read gets to within 3 residues of the CDR3 end, and the germline J gene fills in the rest. V and J are TRBV6-2 or TRBV6-3 and TRBJ2-5; weak D call: TRBD2 (5 bases). Trimming stripped 6 bases from V and 5 bases from J, with 7 bases between. CDR3 length: 11 amino acids. Germline CDR1 MNHEY, CDR2 SVGEGT. Here the CDR3 reads CASRGGETQYF. The covered CDR3 bases are TGTGCCAGCAGGGGCGGGGAGACC.

A remark on this clone: Read sequence stops 3 residues before the CDR3 end, and the germline J gene provides the missing end. The chain recombines TRBV30 with TRBJ1-5, with D maybe TRBD1 (5 bases). Trimming stripped 7 bases from V and 1 base from J, with 11 bases between. The germline V gene has CDR1 GTSNPN and CDR2 SVGIG (reference sequence). This CDR3 is 13 amino acids long. CDR3 DNA, as far as it was read: TGTGCCTCGGGAGGGGTGAGCAATCAGCCC. It is translated as CASGGVSNQP. In full, the CDR3 is CASGGVSNQPQHF.

This clone appeared many times. From the germline J gene comes the end of the CDR3, since the read stops 3 residues before it. This chain connects TRBV6-2 or TRBV6-3 to TRBJ2-1, with TRBD1 matching 8 bases. The CDR3 runs 13 residues. Germline CDR1 MNHEY, CDR2 SVGEGT. Germline trimming cut 6 bases from V and 6 bases from J; bases unmatched to any gene: 4. The CDR3 bases that were read are TGTGCCAGCAGAACTACAGGGGGCAATGAG. Protein: CASRTTGGNE. The entire CDR3 sequence reads CASRTTGGNEQFF.

This clone has just a few counts. The CDR3 end is not reached by the read, which stops 3 residues before it; the germline J gene fills it in. This chain connects TRBV11-1 to TRBJ2-3; D assignment may be TRBD1 or TRBD2 (7 bases each). From germline, CDR1 is SGHAT and CDR2 FQDESV (reference sequence). The CDR3 runs to 15 residues. Trimming took 5 bases from V and 6 from J, leaving 18 bases between them. CDR3 amino acids: CASSPRQGGQDTQYF. The covered CDR3 bases are TGTGCCAGCAGCCCAAGACAGGGAGGGCAGGATACG.

This clone was found many times. With the read ending 3 residues before the CDR3 end, the germline J gene is used to fill in that end. The chain employs TRBV7-9 and TRBJ1-3; D is ambiguous. V was pared by 4 bases and J by 1 base, with 8 bases between. CDR3 size: 14 residues. Per the germline V gene, CDR1 is SEHNR and CDR2 is FQNEAQ (reference sequence). The CDR3 bases that were read are TGTGCCAGCAGCTCACCCACATCTGGAAACACC. It specifies CASSSPTSGNT. The whole CDR3 sequence reads CASSSPTSGNTIYF.

This clone was detected many times. The observed sequence ends 3 residues before the CDR3 terminus, with the missing tail filled in from the germline J gene. This chain links TRBV7-8 with TRBJ2-1; 7 bases fit TRBD1. Germline-derived CDR1 and CDR2 are SGHVS and FQNEAQ. This CDR3 has 16 amino acids. Trimming cost V 1 base and J 2 bases; bases outside gene matches: 5. CDR3 sequence: CASSLVQGVAYNEQFF. The CDR3 DNA, read in part, is TGTGCCAGCAGCTTAGTGCAGGGGGTAGCCTACAATGAG.

This clone was counted only a few times. Coverage ceases 3 residues before the CDR3 finishes, and the germline J gene fills in the end. The chain uses TRBV20-1 and TRBJ1-1; 7 bases match TRBD1. The CDR3 runs to 14 residues. Germline CDR1 DFQATT, CDR2 SNEGSKA (reference sequence). J was trimmed by 5 bases and V by 0 bases; bases with no gene match: 6. The CDR3 loop reads CSARDGRGDTEAFF. Incomplete CDR3 DNA: TGCAGTGCTAGAGATGGCAGGGGGGATACTGAA.

At least ten counts were recorded for this clone. The read terminates 3 residues before the CDR3 end, so the remaining end is supplied by the germline J gene. The chain joins TRBV9 to TRBJ2-1; 11 nucleotides match TRBD2. V gave up 3 bases and J gave up 7 bases; unmatched junction bases: 9. The germline CDR1 and CDR2 sequences are SGDLS and YYNGEE. The CDR3 is 16 residues long. The sequenced CDR3 bases are TGTGCCAGCAGCGACACGGGGACTAGCGGAACTAATGAG. This encodes CASSDTGTSGTNE. In full, the CDR3 is CASSDTGTSGTNEQFF.

This clone came up many times. The sequenced fragment ends 3 residues before the CDR3 boundary, so the rest is inferred from the germline J gene. This chain uses TRBV10-3 with TRBJ1-1, with 8 positions matching TRBD1. This CDR3 comprises 14 residues. Looked up from germline, CDR1 is ENHRY and CDR2 is SYGVKD. V was pared by 8 bases and J by 5 bases, with 10 bases of the junction left unmatched. The CDR3 here is CAIGISGGGTEAFF. The DNA read from the CDR3 is TGTGCCATCGGGATATCAGGGGGCGGGACTGAA.

Ten or more counts support this clone. The CDR3 goes on 3 residues after the read ends, and that part is filled in from the germline J gene. The chain is built from TRBV5-4 and TRBJ1-6, with 7 bases aligning to TRBD1. The CDR3 has 15 residues. V lost 4 bases, J lost 8 bases, and 9 bases stayed unmatched. Germline V gene data show CDR1 as SGHNT and CDR2 as YYREEE (reference sequence). This CDR3 reads CASSAMGQLYSPLHF. The CDR3 DNA, read in part, is TGTGCCAGCAGCGCCATGGGACAGCTTTATTCACCC.

This clone was seen repeatedly, ten times or more. The DNA ends 3 residues before the CDR3 does, and the rest of the CDR3 is filled in from the germline J gene. The chain carries TRBV6-2 or TRBV6-3 and TRBJ2-5; D is undetermined. The ends were cut back, 3 bases at V and 5 bases at J, with 4 bases in the middle. CDR3 length equals 11 residues. Germline V gene data show CDR1 as MNHEY and CDR2 as SVGEGT. Partial CDR3 DNA: TGTGCCAGCAGTTATGCGGAGACC. Translation: CASSYAET. In full, the CDR3 reads CASSYAETQYF.

This clone has ten or more counts. The read finishes 3 residues shy of the CDR3 end, and the germline J gene is used to complete it. The chain uses TRBV20-1 and TRBJ1-4; a weak D match, TRBD1 (5 bases). The CDR3 covers 13 residues. Germline V gene data show CDR1 as DFQATT and CDR2 as SNEGSKA (reference sequence). The V and J ends lost 5 bases and 5 bases respectively, with 12 bases between them. CDR3 protein: CSAFDSSNEKLFF. The sequenced part of the CDR3 DNA is TGCAGTGCTTTTGACAGTTCCAATGAAAAA.